A selection of T cell receptor beta chains follows, all from one sample in a study of blood T cell repertoires in COVID-19. Measured with immunoSEQ multiplex PCR; TCRdb has only the in-frame clones, and not every one. The data show some 70,000 clones, with about 83% seen just once and over 40% held by the top ten. Sequencing was performed on peripheral blood. The origin of the receptors is a man older than 75 with acute or convalescent COVID-19. The CDR3 runs from the conserved cysteine through the conserved F or W. The D gene is left open where the match is weak. Clone size is shown for a subset of rows, as once, few, many or a class of expanded clone.

CDR3 | DNA | D | J | size | V
CASSERMGGIVETQYF | TGTGCCAGCAGTGAACGGATGGGAGGAATTGTGGAGACCCAGTACTTC | . | TRBJ2-5 | few | TRBV2
CASSSGLARTYNEQFF | TGTGCCAGCAGCTCAGGACTAGCGAGAACCTACAATGAGCAGTTCTTC | TRBD2 | TRBJ2-1 | . | TRBV7-8
CASSLRGQNPYEQYF | TGTGCCAGCAGCTTACGGGGACAGAACCCCTACGAGCAGTACTTC | TRBD1 | TRBJ2-7 | . | TRBV7-2
CASSVRGGFGPETQYF | TGTGCCAGCAGTGTCCGGGGGGGCTTTGGCCCGGAGACCCAGTACTTC | TRBD2 | TRBJ2-5 | . | TRBV28
CASSPGLGETQYF | TGTGCCAGCAGCCCAGGACTAGGAGAGACCCAGTACTTC | TRBD2 | TRBJ2-5 | . | TRBV7-3
CASSIVQEAEAFF | TGTGCCAGTAGTATAGTTCAGGAGGCTGAAGCTTTCTTT | . | TRBJ1-1 | . | TRBV19
CATGTGNTGELFF | TGTGCCACGGGGACAGGAAACACCGGGGAGCTGTTTTTT | TRBD1 | TRBJ2-2 | . | TRBV7-6
CSASNRGDTEAFF | TGCAGTGCTAGTAACAGGGGGGACACTGAAGCTTTCTTT | TRBD1 | TRBJ1-1 | . | TRBV20-1
CASSSGVLEAFF | TGTGCCAGCAGCTCGGGAGTTCTCGAAGCTTTCTTT | . | TRBJ1-1 | . | TRBV7-6
CASSRPSRVRNEQFF | TGTGCCAGCAGCCGTCCCAGCAGGGTAAGGAATGAGCAGTTCTTC | . | TRBJ2-1 | . | TRBV28
CASGENFGGQYTDTQYF | TGTGCCAGCGGAGAGAATTTCGGGGGGCAATACACAGATACGCAGTATTTT | . | TRBJ2-3 | . | TRBV28
CASSTSGGAFTGELFF | TGTGCCAGTAGTACTAGCGGGGGGGCCTTCACCGGGGAGCTGTTTTTT | TRBD2 | TRBJ2-2 | . | TRBV19
CASSLGPSDTQYF | TGTGCCAGCAGCTTGGGGCCATCAGATACGCAGTATTTT | . | TRBJ2-3 | . | TRBV7-2
CASSQWRAASPLHF | TGTGCCAGCAGCCAATGGAGGGCAGCATCACCCCTCCACTTT | . | TRBJ1-6 | . | TRBV7-9
CASSADRAAEAFF | TGCGCCAGCAGTGCGGACAGGGCCGCTGAAGCTTTCTTT | TRBD1 | TRBJ1-1 | . | TRBV10-2
CASSIGTGEADTQYF | TGTGCCAGTAGTATAGGGACAGGAGAGGCAGATACGCAGTATTTT | TRBD1 | TRBJ2-3 | . | TRBV19